This entry lists 14 T cell receptor beta chains sequenced from one sample in a study of Ad26.COV2.S vaccination and SARS-CoV-2 variants. The data were produced by immunoSEQ multiplex PCR, yet TCRdb's version contains in-frame clones alone and is incomplete. The sample yields just over 350,000 clones, roughly 84% seen once. Sample treatment: around 19 received Ad26.COV2.S at low or high dose, single or two shots; about 5 received placebo; per-sample allocation not given. Material that was analyzed had been drawn on day 63 after the first vaccine or placebo injection. The sample consisted of peripheral blood, taken in a trial of Ad26.COV2.S vaccine versus placebo. The receptors come from a person aged 18-60 years who received the Ad26.COV2.S COVID-19 vaccine or a placebo.

The chain combines TRBV7-2 with TRBJ2-1; no definite D call. Trimming cost V 5 bases and J 4 bases, with 9 bases left between them. This CDR3 is built from 13 residues. Germline V gives CDR1 SGHTA, CDR2 FQGNSA. The CDR3 sequence is CASSLTPYNEQFF. DNA for the CDR3: TGTGCCAGCAGCCTGACACCGTACAATGAGCAGTTCTTC.

The CDR3 bases are TGTGCCAGCAGTCCGTTGTCTTGGGAGACCCAGTACTTC. Amino acid sequence: CASSPLSWETQYF. The chain carries TRBV27 and TRBJ2-5, with D unclear. The CDR3 length is 13 residues. Germline V gene sequence: CDR1 MNHEY, CDR2 SMNVEV (reference sequence). Trimming left V 5 bases short and J 5 bases short, with 12 bases between.

The rearrangement uses TRBV6-7 and TRBJ2-5, with D unresolved. TRBV6-7 is an ORF, and what it does is uncertain. CDR3 length equals 13 residues. Trimming cost V 8 bases and J 5 bases, with 15 bases left between them. CDR3 sequence reads: CASPSTYRETQYF. The CDR3 nucleotides are TGTGCCAGCCCCTCCACGTATCGGGAGACCCAGTACTTC.

The table lists this clone with many counts. The V call is TRBV2, the J call TRBJ1-5; tentatively, D is TRBD1 (5 bases). Trimming removed 2 bases at V and 6 bases at J, with 17 bases between. CDR1 is SNHLY and CDR2 is FYNNEI in the germline V gene. This CDR3 has 16 amino acids. This chain's CDR3 is CASSETSGQLGQPQHF. CDR3 nucleotides: TGTGCCAGCAGTGAAACGTCGGGGCAGCTCGGTCAGCCCCAGCATTTT.

This clone has a single count. This chain connects TRBV27 to TRBJ2-7; tentative D call: TRBD1 (5 bases). The CDR3 is 15 amino acids. V was pared by 3 bases and J by 3 bases, with 15 bases between. Germline lookup yields CDR1 MNHEY and CDR2 SMNVEV (reference sequence). The CDR3 coding sequence is TGTGCCAGCAGTTTCCTACTGACAGACGGCTACGAGCAGTACTTC. The encoded protein is CASSFLLTDGYEQYF.

The chain recombines TRBV7-2 with TRBJ2-4; a weak D match, TRBD2 (5 bases). CDR1 and CDR2 from the germline V gene are SGHTA and FQGNSA. The CDR3 length is 17 residues. The germline V and J ends were trimmed by 7 bases and 0 bases, with 19 bases remaining between them. The CDR3: CASTLQRGFIAKNIQYF. CDR3 nucleotide sequence: TGTGCCAGCACCCTACAAAGAGGGTTCATAGCCAAAAACATTCAGTACTTC.

This chain links TRBV2 with TRBJ2-5; possibly TRBD2 for D (6 bases). V was pared by 2 bases and J by 4 bases, with 14 bases between. Germline V lookup: CDR1 SNHLY, CDR2 FYNNEI. CDR3 size: 15 residues. CDR3 amino acids: CASSEPPSVGETQYF. The CDR3 nucleotides read TGTGCCAGCAGTGAACCCCCTAGCGTGGGAGAGACCCAGTACTTC.

The V call is TRBV6-5, the J call TRBJ1-3, with a weak D call TRBD1 (5 bases). Trimming pared 4 bases from V and 1 base from J, leaving 14 bases between. CDR1 MNHEY and CDR2 SVGAGI come from the germline V gene. The CDR3 is 16 residues long. DNA for the CDR3: TGTGCCAGCAGTTCGCTGGACATTCTTTCTGGAAACACCATATATTTT. It yields the protein CASSSLDILSGNTIYF.

The rearrangement links TRBV12-3 or TRBV12-4 to TRBJ2-3, with 8 bases identical to TRBD1. The CDR3 is 13 amino acids. V gave up 5 bases and J gave up 5 bases; unmatched junction bases: 3. The CDR3 loop reads CASSDRGEDTQYF. The CDR3 DNA reads as TGTGCCAGCAGTGACAGGGGAGAAGATACGCAGTATTTT.

V and J are TRBV7-2 and TRBJ1-1; unclear D gene. Germline CDR1 is SGHTA and CDR2 is FQGNSA. Trimming cost V 6 bases and J 1 base, with 9 bases left between them. CDR3 length: 13 residues. CDR3 nucleotide sequence: TGTGCCAGCAGTTTACGGGCGAACACTGAAGCTTTCTTT. Encoded protein: CASSLRANTEAFF.

The CDR3 here is CASSKHGTSGEETQYF. CDR3 nucleotide sequence: TGTGCCAGTAGTAAACACGGGACTAGCGGCGAAGAGACCCAGTACTTC. V and J are TRBV19 and TRBJ2-5; TRBD2 matches at 11 bases. With 4 bases clipped from V and 3 bases from J, the junction kept 7 bases outside the gene matches. CDR1 LNHDA and CDR2 SQIVND come from the germline V gene (reference sequence). The CDR3 extends over 16 amino acids.

The gene calls are TRBV7-8 and TRBJ2-1; perhaps D is TRBD1 or TRBD2 (5 bases each). Trimming cost V 5 bases and J 9 bases, with 14 bases left between them. This CDR3 has 13 residues. CDR1 is SGHVS, CDR2 FQNEAQ, per germline. The CDR3 spells CASSPTRDLEQFF. For the CDR3, the DNA is TGTGCCAGCAGCCCGACACGGGACCTTGAGCAGTTCTTC.

This rearrangement joins TRBV7-9 to TRBJ2-7; TRBD2 aligns across 7 bases. Trimming at V came to 3 bases and at J to 0 bases, leaving 5 bases not matched to a gene. Germline-derived CDR1 and CDR2 are SEHNR and FQNEAQ (reference sequence). The length of the CDR3 is 15 residues. This CDR3 reads CASSLGGTDSYEQYF. CDR3 DNA: TGTGCCAGCAGCTTGGGGGGGACCGACTCCTACGAGCAGTACTTC.

This clone was recorded only once. This rearrangement joins TRBV27 to TRBJ1-1; 7 bases map to TRBD1. CDR3 size: 16 residues. V lost 3 bases and J lost 1; bases outside the gene matches: 8. The germline CDR1 and CDR2 sequences are MNHEY and SMNVEV (reference sequence). CDR3 nucleotides: TGTGCCAGCAGTTTGTACCAACAGGGGTCGAACACTGAAGCTTTCTTT. Its translation: CASSLYQQGSNTEAFF.